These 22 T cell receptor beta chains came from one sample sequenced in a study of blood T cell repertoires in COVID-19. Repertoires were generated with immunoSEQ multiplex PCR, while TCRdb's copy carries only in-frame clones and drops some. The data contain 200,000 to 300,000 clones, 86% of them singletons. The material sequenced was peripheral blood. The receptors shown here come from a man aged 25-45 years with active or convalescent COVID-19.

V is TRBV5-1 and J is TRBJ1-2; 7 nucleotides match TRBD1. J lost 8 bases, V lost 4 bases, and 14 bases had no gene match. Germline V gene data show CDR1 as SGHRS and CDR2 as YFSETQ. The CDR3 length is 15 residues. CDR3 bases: TGCGCCAGCAGCCCAGATCCGGATGAGACAGGGGGCTACACCTTC. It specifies CASSPDPDETGGYTF.

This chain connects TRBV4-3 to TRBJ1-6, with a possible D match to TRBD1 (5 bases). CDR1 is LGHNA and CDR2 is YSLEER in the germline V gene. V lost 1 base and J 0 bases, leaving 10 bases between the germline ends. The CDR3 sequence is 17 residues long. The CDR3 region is CASSQGQTSSYNSPLHF. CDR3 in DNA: TGCGCCAGCAGCCAAGGACAGACAAGCTCCTATAATTCACCCCTCCACTTT.

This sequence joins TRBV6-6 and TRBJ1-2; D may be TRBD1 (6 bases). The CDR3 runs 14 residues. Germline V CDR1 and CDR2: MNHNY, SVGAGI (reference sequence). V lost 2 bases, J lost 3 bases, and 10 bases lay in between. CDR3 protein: CASSYGAGDYGYTF. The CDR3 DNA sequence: TGTGCCAGCAGTTACGGGGCAGGGGACTATGGCTACACCTTC.

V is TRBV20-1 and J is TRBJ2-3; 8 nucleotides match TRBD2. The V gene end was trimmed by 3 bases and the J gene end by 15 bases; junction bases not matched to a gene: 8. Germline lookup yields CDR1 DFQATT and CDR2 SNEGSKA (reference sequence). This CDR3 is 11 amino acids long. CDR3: CSASRGGAEYF. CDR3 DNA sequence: TGCAGTGCTAGTCGGGGGGGGGCCGAATATTTT.

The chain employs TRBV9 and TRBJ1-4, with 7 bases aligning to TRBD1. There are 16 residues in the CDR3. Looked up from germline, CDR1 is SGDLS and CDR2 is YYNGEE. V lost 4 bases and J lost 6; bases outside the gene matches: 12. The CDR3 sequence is CASSPTRTGVDEKLFF. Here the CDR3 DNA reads TGTGCCAGCAGCCCGACTCGCACAGGGGTTGATGAAAAACTGTTTTTT. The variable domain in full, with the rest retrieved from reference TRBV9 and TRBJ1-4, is DSGVTQTPKHLITATGQRVTLRCSPRSGDLSVYWYQQSLDQGLQFLIQYYNGEERAKGNILERFSAQQFPDLHSELNLSSLELGDSALYFCASSPTRTGVDEKLFFGSGTQLSVL.

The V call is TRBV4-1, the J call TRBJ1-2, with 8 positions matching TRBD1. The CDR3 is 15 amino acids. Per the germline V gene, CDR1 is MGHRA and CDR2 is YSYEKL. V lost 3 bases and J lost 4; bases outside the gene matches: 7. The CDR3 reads CASSHLDRVSYGYTF. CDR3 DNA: TGCGCCAGCAGCCACCTGGACAGGGTCAGCTATGGCTACACCTTC.

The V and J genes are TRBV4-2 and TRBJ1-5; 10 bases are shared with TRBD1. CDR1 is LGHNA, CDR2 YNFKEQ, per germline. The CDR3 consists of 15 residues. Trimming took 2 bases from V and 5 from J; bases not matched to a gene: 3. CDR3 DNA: TGTGCCAGCAGCCAAACGGGGACAGGGGATCAGCCCCAGCATTTT. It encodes CASSQTGTGDQPQHF.

CDR3 region: CASSLVLAESSYEQYF. In nucleotides, the CDR3 is TGTGCCAGCAGCTTAGTATTAGCGGAGAGCTCCTACGAGCAGTACTTC. The V call is TRBV7-6, the J call TRBJ2-7, with D tentatively TRBD2 (6 bases). Germline V gives CDR1 SGHVS, CDR2 FNYEAQ. V was shortened by 1 base and J by 0 bases, with 13 bases between the two germline ends. The CDR3 totals 16 residues.

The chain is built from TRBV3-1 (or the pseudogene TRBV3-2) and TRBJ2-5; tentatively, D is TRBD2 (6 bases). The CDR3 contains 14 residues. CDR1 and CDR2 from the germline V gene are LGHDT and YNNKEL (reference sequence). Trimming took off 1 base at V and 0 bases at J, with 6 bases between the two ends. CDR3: CASSQGDYQETQYF. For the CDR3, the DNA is TGTGCCAGCAGCCAAGGGGACTACCAAGAGACCCAGTACTTC.

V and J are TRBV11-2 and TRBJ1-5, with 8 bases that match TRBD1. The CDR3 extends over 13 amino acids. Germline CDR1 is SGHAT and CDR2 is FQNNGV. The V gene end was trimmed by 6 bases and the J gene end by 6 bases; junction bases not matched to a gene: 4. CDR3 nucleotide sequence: TGTGCCAGCAGTACAGGGGGACTTCAGCCCCAGCATTTT. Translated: CASSTGGLQPQHF.

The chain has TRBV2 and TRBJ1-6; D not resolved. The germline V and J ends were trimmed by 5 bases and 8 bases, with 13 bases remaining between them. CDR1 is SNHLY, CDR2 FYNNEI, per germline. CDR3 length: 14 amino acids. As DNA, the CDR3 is TGTGCCAGCAGTCCCGAGGCTCCCGATTCACCCCTCCACTTT. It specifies CASSPEAPDSPLHF.

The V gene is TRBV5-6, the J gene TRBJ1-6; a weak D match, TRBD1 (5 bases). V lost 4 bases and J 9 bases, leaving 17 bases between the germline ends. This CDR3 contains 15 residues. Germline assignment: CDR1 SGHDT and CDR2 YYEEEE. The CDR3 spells CASSPPLGRGSPLHF. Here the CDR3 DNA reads TGTGCCAGCAGCCCGCCTCTTGGGAGGGGTTCACCCCTCCACTTT.

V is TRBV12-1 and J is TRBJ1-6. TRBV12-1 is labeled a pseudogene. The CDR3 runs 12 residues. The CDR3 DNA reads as TGTGCCAGCAGCTTCCGTAATTCACCCCTCCACTTT. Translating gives CASSFRNSPLHF.

This CDR3 is CASSPGTGGPETQYF. In DNA, the CDR3 is TGTGCCAGCTCACCGGGGACAGGGGGCCCGGAGACCCAGTACTTC. The J gene is TRBJ2-5, the V gene TRBV18; 12 bases are shared with TRBD1. J gave up 5 bases and V 3 bases, and 4 bases lay outside the gene matches. CDR1 is KGHSH and CDR2 is LQKENI in the germline V gene. The CDR3 sequence is 15 residues long.

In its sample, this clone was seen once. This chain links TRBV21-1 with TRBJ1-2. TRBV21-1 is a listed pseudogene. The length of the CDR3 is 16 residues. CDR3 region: CASYQPVGGCNYGYTF. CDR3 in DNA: TGTGCCAGCTACCAACCCGTTGGGGGGTGTAACTATGGCTACACCTTC.

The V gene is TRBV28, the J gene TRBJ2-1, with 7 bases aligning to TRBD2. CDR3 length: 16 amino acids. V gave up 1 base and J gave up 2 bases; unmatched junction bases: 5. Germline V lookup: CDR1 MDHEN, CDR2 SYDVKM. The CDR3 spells CASSLLRGTPYNEQFF. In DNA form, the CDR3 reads TGTGCCAGCAGTTTATTGCGGGGGACCCCCTACAATGAGCAGTTCTTC.

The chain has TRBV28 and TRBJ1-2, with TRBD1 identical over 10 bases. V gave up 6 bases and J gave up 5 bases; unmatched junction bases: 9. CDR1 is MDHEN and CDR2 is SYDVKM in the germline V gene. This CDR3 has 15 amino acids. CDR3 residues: CASRFEGQGRYGYTF. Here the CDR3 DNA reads TGTGCCAGCAGGTTCGAGGGACAGGGGAGATATGGCTACACCTTC.

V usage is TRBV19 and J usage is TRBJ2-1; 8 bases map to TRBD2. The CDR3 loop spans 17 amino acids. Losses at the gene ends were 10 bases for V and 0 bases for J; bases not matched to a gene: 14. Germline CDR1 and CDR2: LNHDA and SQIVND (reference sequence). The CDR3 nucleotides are TGTGCCACCCATAGCGGGGCAATAACTAGCTCCTACAATGAGCAGTTCTTC. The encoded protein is CATHSGAITSSYNEQFF.

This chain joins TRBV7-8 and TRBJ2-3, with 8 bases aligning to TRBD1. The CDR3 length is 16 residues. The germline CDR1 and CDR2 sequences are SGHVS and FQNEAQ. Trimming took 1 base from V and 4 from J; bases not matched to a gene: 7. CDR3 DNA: TGTGCCAGCAGCTTAGGACAGGGGCCCAGGGCAGATACGCAGTATTTT. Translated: CASSLGQGPRADTQYF.

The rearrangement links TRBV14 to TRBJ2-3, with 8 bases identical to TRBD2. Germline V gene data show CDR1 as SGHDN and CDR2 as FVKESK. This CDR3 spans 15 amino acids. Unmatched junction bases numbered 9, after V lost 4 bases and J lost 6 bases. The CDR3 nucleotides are TGTGCCAGCAGCCTAACCGGGACTAGGGGGGATACGCAGTATTTT. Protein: CASSLTGTRGDTQYF.

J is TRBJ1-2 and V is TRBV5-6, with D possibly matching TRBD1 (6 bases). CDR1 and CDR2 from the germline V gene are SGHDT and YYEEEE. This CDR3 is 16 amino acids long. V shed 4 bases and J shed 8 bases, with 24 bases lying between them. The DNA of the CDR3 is TGTGCCAGCAGCCACTACGTGGGGGCCCGAAGTTTCGGCTACACCTTC. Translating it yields CASSHYVGARSFGYTF.

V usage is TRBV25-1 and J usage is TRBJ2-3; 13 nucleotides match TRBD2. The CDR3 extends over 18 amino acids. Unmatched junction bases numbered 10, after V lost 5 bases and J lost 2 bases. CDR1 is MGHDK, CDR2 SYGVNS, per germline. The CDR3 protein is CASSRTSGGSQVTDTQYF. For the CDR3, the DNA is TGTGCCAGCAGTCGGACTAGCGGGGGCAGCCAAGTCACAGATACGCAGTATTTT.